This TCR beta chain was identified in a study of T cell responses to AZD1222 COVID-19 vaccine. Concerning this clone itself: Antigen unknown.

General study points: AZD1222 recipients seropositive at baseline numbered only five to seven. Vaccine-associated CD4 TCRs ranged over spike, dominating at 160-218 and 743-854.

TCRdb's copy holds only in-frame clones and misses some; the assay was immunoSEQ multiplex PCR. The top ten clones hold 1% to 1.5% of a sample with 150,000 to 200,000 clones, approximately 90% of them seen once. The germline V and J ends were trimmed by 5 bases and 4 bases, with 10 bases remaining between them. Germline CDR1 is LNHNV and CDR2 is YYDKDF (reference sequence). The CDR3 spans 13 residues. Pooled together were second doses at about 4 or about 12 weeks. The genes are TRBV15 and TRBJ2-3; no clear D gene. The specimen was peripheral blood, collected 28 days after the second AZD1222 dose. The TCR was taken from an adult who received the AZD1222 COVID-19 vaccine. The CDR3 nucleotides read TGTGCCACCAGCTGGGGTCCAGCAGATACGCAGTATTTT. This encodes CATSWGPADTQYF.